These 21 T cell receptor beta chains were sequenced from one sample in a study of response to subunit inactivated influenza vaccine. In TCRdb, the RT-PCR reads were re-called with MiXCR into one record per CDR3 protein. The table includes just under 550,000 distinct CDR3 sequences, around a quarter detected once. These same data were also listed under a study on T cells expressing NK-cell markers. That work adds: In generating TCR beta cDNA, 5'RACE template switching with UMIs was used.

The material sequenced was CD4+ T cells sorted from PBMCs, taken approximately 12 days after vaccination. All receptors derive from a man over 45 who received an inactivated influenza vaccine.

This clonotype was picked up one time. J is TRBJ2-2 and V is TRBV29-1; TRBD2 agrees at 8 bases. Germline CDR1 SQVTM, CDR2 ANQGSEA. V trimming: 4 bases; J trimming: 6 bases; junction bases outside the gene matches: 4. This CDR3 has 13 residues. The CDR3 here is CSVGAGGPGELFF. The CDR3 DNA sequence: TGCAGCGTTGGGGCGGGGGGTCCCGGGGAGCTGTTTTTT.

This clonotype was observed a handful of times. This rearrangement joins TRBV25-1 to TRBJ2-7, with D possibly being TRBD1 (6 bases). Trimming shortened V by 7 bases and J by 2 bases, and 15 bases separated the two germline ends. The germline gives CDR1 MGHDK, CDR2 SYGVNS. This CDR3 is 14 amino acids long. The CDR3 protein is CASNPQGTAYEQYF. As DNA, the CDR3 is TGTGCCAGCAACCCGCAGGGGACCGCCTACGAGCAGTACTTC.

The V gene is TRBV20-1, the J gene TRBJ2-1; 7 positions agree with TRBD2. The germline V gene encodes CDR1 DFQATT and CDR2 SNEGSKA (reference sequence). After removal of 1 base from V and 6 bases from J, the junction contained 6 bases not matched to a gene. This CDR3 has 14 residues. The DNA for the CDR3 is TGCAGTGCTAGAGGGCGGGACTATGTCAATGAGCAGTTCTTC. It is translated as CSARGRDYVNEQFF.

The chain is built from TRBV6-2 or TRBV6-3 and TRBJ2-7; 9 nucleotides match TRBD2. The CDR3 runs 15 residues. Germline trimming cut 6 bases from V and 3 bases from J; bases unmatched to any gene: 9. The germline V gene has CDR1 MNHEY and CDR2 SVGEGT. CDR3 sequence: CASRSLTAGGYEQYF. The CDR3 nucleotides read TGTGCCAGCAGAAGCCTCACAGCGGGAGGCTACGAGCAGTACTTC.

This clonotype was found a few times. This chain uses TRBV6-1 with TRBJ1-1; the D gene is possibly TRBD1 (5 bases). Per germline, CDR1 MNHNS and CDR2 SASEGT. CDR3 length equals 14 residues. Trimming pared 6 bases from V and 2 bases from J, leaving 13 bases between. CDR3 in DNA: TGTGCCAGCAGAAAGACAGAGTTAAACACTGAAGCTTTCTTT. Translation: CASRKTELNTEAFF.

This chain uses TRBV24-1 with TRBJ2-1; 9 positions match TRBD1. In germline, CDR1 is KGHDR, CDR2 SFDVKD. The J segment lost 8 bases and the V segment lost 3 bases, leaving 13 bases of the junction unmatched. CDR3 size: 17 residues. Here the CDR3 DNA reads TGTGCCACCAGTGATCCCAACCCCGGGACAGGGATGGATGAGCAGTTCTTC. Amino acid sequence: CATSDPNPGTGMDEQFF.

This clonotype appeared a few times. This sequence may be a read error, since a much larger clone differs from it by one base. V and J are TRBV9 and TRBJ2-3; TRBD2 aligns across 7 bases. J was trimmed by 4 bases and V by 5 bases; bases with no gene match: 1. Germline lookup yields CDR1 SGDLS and CDR2 YYNGEE. The CDR3 extends over 12 amino acids. The CDR3 nucleotides are TGTGCCAGCAGGGGGGGGGCAGATACGCAGTATTTT. Translating gives CASRGGADTQYF. The entire variable domain, with the rest obtained from reference TRBV9 and TRBJ2-3, is as follows: DSGVTQTPKHLITATGQRVTLRCSPRSGDLSVYWYQQSLDQGLQFLIQYYNGEERAKGNILERFSAQQFPDLHSELNLSSLELGDSALYFCASRGGADTQYFGPGTRLTVL.

This clonotype was detected only a few times. V gene TRBV18 combines with J gene TRBJ1-1; TRBD1 might be the D (6 bases). The CDR3 has 15 residues. V was pared by 1 base and J by 1 base, with 10 bases between. CDR1 KGHSH and CDR2 LQKENI come from the germline V gene. CDR3 sequence reads: CASSPQGGGNTEAFF. The CDR3 nucleotides are TGTGCCAGCTCACCACAGGGGGGGGGGAACACTGAAGCTTTCTTT.

This clonotype was counted a few times. DNA of the CDR3: TGTGCCAGCAGCCCACAGGGGGTCGGTGGGACTGAAGCTTTCTTT. Translated: CASSPQGVGGTEAFF. J is TRBJ1-1 and V is TRBV7-2; 8 bases map to TRBD1. The germline V gene encodes CDR1 SGHTA and CDR2 FQGNSA. The CDR3 spans 15 residues. Trimming removed 5 bases from V and 5 bases from J; junction bases left unmatched: 10.

This chain joins TRBV9 and TRBJ2-7; 7 bases align to TRBD2. The germline V gene has CDR1 SGDLS and CDR2 YYNGEE. V was pared by 0 bases and J by 3 bases, with 6 bases of the junction left unmatched. This CDR3 has 15 residues. In DNA, the CDR3 is TGTGCCAGCAGCGTAGGGCTAGCGGACTTCTACGAGCAGTACTTC. It is translated as CASSVGLADFYEQYF.

This rearrangement joins TRBV19 to TRBJ2-1, with a tentative D call TRBD2 (6 bases). Germline assignment: CDR1 LNHDA and CDR2 SQIVND (reference sequence). This CDR3 region has 13 residues. Trimming stripped 1 base from V and 9 bases from J, with 10 bases between. CDR3 in DNA: TGTGCCAGTAGTATAGGCGGGGTGAGTGAGCAGTTCTTC. Protein product: CASSIGGVSEQFF.

J is TRBJ2-7 and V is TRBV11-2; 7 nucleotides line up with TRBD1. The germline V gene has CDR1 SGHAT and CDR2 FQNNGV. J gave up 2 bases and V 6 bases, and 10 bases lay outside the gene matches. The CDR3 loop spans 15 amino acids. CDR3 coding DNA: TGTGCCAGCAGGGGCAGGGACAGTTCCCCCTACGAGCAGTACTTC. Translation: CASRGRDSSPYEQYF. The full variable domain, its missing parts supplied by reference TRBV11-2 and TRBJ2-7, is EAGVAQSPRYKIIEKRQSVAFWCNPISGHATLYWYQQILGQGPKLLIQFQNNGVVDDSQLPKDRFSAERLKGVDSTLKIQPAKLEDSAVYLCASRGRDSSPYEQYFGPGTRLTVT.

This clonotype has a handful of counts. This rearrangement joins TRBV5-1 to TRBJ2-3; 8 nucleotides match TRBD2. J lost 0 bases, V lost 0 bases, and 6 bases had no gene match. CDR1 SGHRS and CDR2 YFSETQ come from the germline V gene. This CDR3 comprises 17 residues. The CDR3 DNA sequence: TGCGCCAGCAGCTTGGTGTTAGCGGGGACTAGCACAGATACGCAGTATTTT. It yields the protein CASSLVLAGTSTDTQYF.

The chain has TRBV4-1 and TRBJ2-7, with D possibly called TRBD1 or TRBD2 (6 bases each). The V gene lost 0 bases and the J gene lost 2 bases, with 11 bases spanning the gap. The CDR3 sequence is 15 residues long. The germline CDR1 and CDR2 sequences are MGHRA and YSYEKL. The DNA of the CDR3 is TGCGCCAGCAGCCAAGACTGGGGGGCTGCCTACGAGCAGTACTTC. Encoded protein: CASSQDWGAAYEQYF.

This clonotype appeared a few times. The chain recombines TRBV28 with TRBJ2-2; TRBD1 aligns across 10 bases. CDR1 and CDR2 from the germline V gene are MDHEN and SYDVKM. The CDR3 covers 14 residues. Trimming at V came to 8 bases and at J to 4 bases, leaving 4 bases not matched to a gene. The CDR3 protein is CASVGQGVTGELFF. The CDR3 region has the DNA TGTGCCAGCGTCGGACAGGGGGTCACCGGGGAGCTGTTTTTT.

J is TRBJ2-1 and V is TRBV29-1; the D gene is possibly TRBD2 (6 bases). Between the trimmed V and J ends, which lost 3 bases and 0 bases, there was a span of 21 bases. This CDR3 has 18 residues. From germline, CDR1 is SQVTM and CDR2 ANQGSEA. The CDR3 spells CSVDPIRDSWSSYNEQFF. DNA for the CDR3: TGCAGCGTTGACCCAATTAGGGACTCGTGGAGCTCCTACAATGAGCAGTTCTTC.

This chain links TRBV11-1 with TRBJ2-4, with D perhaps TRBD1 (7 bases). Germline values: CDR1 SGHAT, CDR2 FQDESV (reference sequence). The CDR3 totals 18 residues. The V end was cut by 4 bases, the J end by 0 bases, with 19 bases between. Here the CDR3 DNA reads TGTGCCAGCAGCTCGATGGAGGGGACAGTTCTAGCCAAAAACATTCAGTACTTC. This gives the protein CASSSMEGTVLAKNIQYF.

This chain uses TRBV20-1 with TRBJ2-2, with D uncertain. CDR3 length: 12 residues. The V end lost 4 bases, the J end lost 4 bases, and 7 bases lay between the germline ends. Germline assignment: CDR1 DFQATT and CDR2 SNEGSKA (reference sequence). The CDR3 loop is CSATASTGELFF. CDR3 DNA: TGCAGTGCTACGGCCTCCACCGGGGAGCTGTTTTTT.

This rearrangement joins TRBV12-3 or TRBV12-4 to TRBJ2-7; D unclear. The CDR3 loop spans 11 amino acids. Deletions cut 9 bases from V and 3 bases from J, with 9 bases between. The CDR3 DNA follows: TGTGCCAGGGCCACCCTCTACGAGCAGTACTTC. This gives the protein CARATLYEQYF.

V is TRBV20-1 and J is TRBJ1-1, with a weak D call TRBD1 (6 bases). CDR3 length equals 15 residues. Germline V gene data show CDR1 as DFQATT and CDR2 as SNEGSKA (reference sequence). V shed 3 bases and J shed 6 bases, with 20 bases lying between them. CDR3 bases: TGCAGTGCTAGGAGGGGGACCGCCTTGAGGGCTGAAGCTTTCTTT. This translates into CSARRGTALRAEAFF.

There are a few counts of this clonotype. The rearrangement uses TRBV21-1 and TRBJ2-5; the table's D call, TRBD2, has no DNA check behind it. TRBV21-1 is an annotated pseudogene. The CDR3 is 16 amino acids. CDR3 loop: CASSNRKREGLETQYF. The CDR3 bases are TGTGCCAGCAGCAATCGGAAGCGGGAGGGCCTTGAGACCCAGTACTTC.